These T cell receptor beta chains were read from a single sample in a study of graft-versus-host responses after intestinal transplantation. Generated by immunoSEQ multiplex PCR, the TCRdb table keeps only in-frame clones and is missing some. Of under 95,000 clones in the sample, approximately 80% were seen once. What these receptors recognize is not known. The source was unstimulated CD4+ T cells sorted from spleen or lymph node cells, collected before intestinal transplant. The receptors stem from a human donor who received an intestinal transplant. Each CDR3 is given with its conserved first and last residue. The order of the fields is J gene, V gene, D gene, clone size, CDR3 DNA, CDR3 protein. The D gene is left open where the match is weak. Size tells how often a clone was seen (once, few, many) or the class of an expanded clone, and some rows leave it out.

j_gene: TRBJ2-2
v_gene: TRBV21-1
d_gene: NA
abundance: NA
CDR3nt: TGTGCCAGCATTAGGACAGGGGGGTTAAACACCGGGGAGCTGTTTTTT
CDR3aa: CASIRTGGLNTGELFF

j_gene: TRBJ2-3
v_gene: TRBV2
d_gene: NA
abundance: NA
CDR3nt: TGTGCCAGCAGTGAAACAGGGTACCCAGATACGCAGTATTTT
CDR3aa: CASSETGYPDTQYF

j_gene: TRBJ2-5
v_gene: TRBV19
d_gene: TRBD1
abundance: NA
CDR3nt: TGTGCCAGTAGTTCCCACGGAGACAGGGAGGAGACCCAGTACTTC
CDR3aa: CASSSHGDREETQYF

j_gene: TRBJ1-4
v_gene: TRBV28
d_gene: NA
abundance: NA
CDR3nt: TGTGCCAGCAGTTTGTTTGGGGCGACAACTAATGAAAAACTGTTTTTT
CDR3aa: CASSLFGATTNEKLFF

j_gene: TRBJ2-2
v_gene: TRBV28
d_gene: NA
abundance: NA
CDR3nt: TGTGCCAGCACCCCCCCAGCCAGGACCGGGGAGCTGTTTTTT
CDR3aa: CASTPPARTGELFF

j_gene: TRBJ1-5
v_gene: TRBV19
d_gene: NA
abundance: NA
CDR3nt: TGTGCCAGTAGTATAATCGACATGCCCCAGCATTTT
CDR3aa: CASSIIDMPQHF

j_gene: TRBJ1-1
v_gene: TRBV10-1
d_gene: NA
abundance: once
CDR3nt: TGCGCCAGCAGTGCCGACAGGAGAACTGAAGCTTTCTTT
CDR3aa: CASSADRRTEAFF

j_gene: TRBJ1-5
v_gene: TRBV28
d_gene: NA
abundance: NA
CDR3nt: TGTGCCAGCAACCCGGGTGGTAGCAATCAGCCCCAGCATTTT
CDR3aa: CASNPGGSNQPQHF

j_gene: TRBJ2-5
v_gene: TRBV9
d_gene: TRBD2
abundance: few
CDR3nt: TGTGCCAGCAGCCCCTTCTCGTGGCGGGAGGGAGAGACCCAGTACTTC
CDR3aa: CASSPFSWREGETQYF

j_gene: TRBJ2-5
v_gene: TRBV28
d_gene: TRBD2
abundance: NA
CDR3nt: TGTGCCAGCATCTGGGGGGGATCCGGGGAGACCCAGTACTTC
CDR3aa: CASIWGGSGETQYF

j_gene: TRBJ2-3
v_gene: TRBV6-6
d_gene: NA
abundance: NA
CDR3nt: TGTGCCAGCAGTTATAGGGAGGATACGCAGTATTTT
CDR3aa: CASSYREDTQYF

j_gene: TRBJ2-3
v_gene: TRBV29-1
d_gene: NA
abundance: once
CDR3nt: TGCAGCGTTGGGGAGAGCACAGATACGCAGTATTTT
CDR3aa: CSVGESTDTQYF

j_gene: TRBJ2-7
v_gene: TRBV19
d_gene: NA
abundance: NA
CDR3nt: TGTGCCAGTAGTATCCTAGTAGGGGGCGAGCAGTACTTC
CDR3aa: CASSILVGGEQYF

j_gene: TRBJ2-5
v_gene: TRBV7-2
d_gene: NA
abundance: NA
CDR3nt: TGTGCCAGCAGCCTAAGACGCGGGGAGACCCAGTACTTC
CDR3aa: CASSLRRGETQYF

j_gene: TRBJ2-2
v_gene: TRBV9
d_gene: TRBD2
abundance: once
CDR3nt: TGTGCCAGCAGCGCTCCCGGACTAGCGGGAAGTAACACCGGGGAGCTGTTTTTT
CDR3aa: CASSAPGLAGSNTGELFF

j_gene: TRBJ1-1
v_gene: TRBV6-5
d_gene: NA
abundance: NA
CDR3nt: TGTGCCAGCAGTTACTCCACAGGGAACACTGAAGCTTTCTTT
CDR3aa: CASSYSTGNTEAFF

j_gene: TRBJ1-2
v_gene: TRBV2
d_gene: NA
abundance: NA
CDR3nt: TGTGCCAGCAGTGAACAGGGCTATGGCTACACCTTC
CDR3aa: CASSEQGYGYTF

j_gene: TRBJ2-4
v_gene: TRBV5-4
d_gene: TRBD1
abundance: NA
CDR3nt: TGTGCCAGCAGCTTGGGGTGGGGACAGGGAGTGGACATTCAGTACTTC
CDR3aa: CASSLGWGQGVDIQYF

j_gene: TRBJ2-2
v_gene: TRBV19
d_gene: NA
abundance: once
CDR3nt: TGTGCCAGTAGTATAGTTACGGACACCGGGGAGCTGTTTTTT
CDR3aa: CASSIVTDTGELFF

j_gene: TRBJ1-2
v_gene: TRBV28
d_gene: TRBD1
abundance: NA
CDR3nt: TGTGCCAGCAGTAACAGGGGGCAAAGAGGCTACACCTTC
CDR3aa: CASSNRGQRGYTF

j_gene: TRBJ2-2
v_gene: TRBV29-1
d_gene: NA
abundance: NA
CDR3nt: TGCAGCGTTGACGGACTCACGAACACCGGGGAGCTGTTTTTT
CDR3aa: CSVDGLTNTGELFF

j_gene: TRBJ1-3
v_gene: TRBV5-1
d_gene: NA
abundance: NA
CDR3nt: TGCGCCAGCAGCTCCCATGCGGGGTTCTCCTCTGGAAACACCATATATTTT
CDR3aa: CASSSHAGFSSGNTIYF

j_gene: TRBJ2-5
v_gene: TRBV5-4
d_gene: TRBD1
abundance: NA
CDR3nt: TGTGCCAGCAGCACCCGGACAGGGGAGACCCAGTACTTC
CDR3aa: CASSTRTGETQYF

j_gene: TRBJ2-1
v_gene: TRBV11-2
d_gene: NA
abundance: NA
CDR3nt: TGTGCCAGCAGCCCACTAAGGGGAAGCCGCAATGAGCAGTTCTTC
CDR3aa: CASSPLRGSRNEQFF

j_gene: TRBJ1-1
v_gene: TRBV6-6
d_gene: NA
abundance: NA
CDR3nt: TGTGCCAGTCTAACTTTCGACGGAGGACGGGCTTTCTTT
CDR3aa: CASLTFDGGRAFF

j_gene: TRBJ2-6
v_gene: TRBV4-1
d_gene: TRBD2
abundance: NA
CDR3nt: TGCGCCAGCAGCCTCAACCCGCGGGAGTCGCCTGGGGCCAACGTCCTGACTTTC
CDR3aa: CASSLNPRESPGANVLTF

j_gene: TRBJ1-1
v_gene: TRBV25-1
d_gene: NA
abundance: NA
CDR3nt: TGTGCCAGCAGTGAACAGGGCCGGAACACTGAAGCTTTCTTT
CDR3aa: CASSEQGRNTEAFF

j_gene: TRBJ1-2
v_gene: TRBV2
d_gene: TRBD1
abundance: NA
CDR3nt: TGTGCCAGCAGTGAAGGACAGGGGCTCTACTATGGCTACACCTTC
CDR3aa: CASSEGQGLYYGYTF

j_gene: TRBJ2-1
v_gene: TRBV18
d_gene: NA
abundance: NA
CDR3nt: TGTGCCAGCTCACCACCGAGCCGCAATGAGCAGTTCTTC
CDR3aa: CASSPPSRNEQFF

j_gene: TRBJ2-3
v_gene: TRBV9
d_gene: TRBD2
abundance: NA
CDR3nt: TGTGCCAGCAGCGCAACGACCTTAGCGGGAGGGCCGACAGATACGCAGTATTTT
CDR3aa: CASSATTLAGGPTDTQYF